The source of this T cell receptor beta chain is a study of T cell repertoires in cytomegalovirus infection. Study results and limitations: Carriers of CMV plus the relevant HLA were identified by cumulative public TCR beta family frequency.

With respect to this clonotype: Its antigen is not identified.

TCRdb used MiXCR to reprocess the reads, holding one entry per CDR3 protein. Altogether around 900,000 distinct CDR3 sequences are present, roughly 30% being singletons, with the ten largest covering around 15%. The origin of this receptor is a human donor in good health (CMV status not recorded). Some clones in this sample may be carry-over from other donors' samples. The material sequenced was cultured CD8+ T cells from PBMCs, taken from culture after CMV antigen stimulation.

The CDR3 sequence: CASSQDLEQRVYNEQFF. Here the CDR3 DNA reads TGCGCCAGCAGCCAAGATTTGGAACAAAGGGTTTACAATGAGCAGTTCTTC. This sequence joins TRBV4-3 and TRBJ2-1; D is uncertain. Trimming shortened V by 0 bases and J by 4 bases, and 16 bases separated the two germline ends. Per the germline V gene, CDR1 is LGHNA and CDR2 is YSLEER. This CDR3 is built from 17 residues.